This TCR beta chain was observed in a study of T cell responses to AZD1222 COVID-19 vaccine. Germline-derived CDR1 and CDR2 are LNHDA and SQIVND (reference sequence). V lost 5 bases, J lost 3 bases, and 4 bases stayed unmatched. The CDR3 has 15 amino acids. The protocol was immunoSEQ multiplex PCR, while the TCRdb copy is restricted to in-frame clones and leaves out a portion. The profile shows about 120,000 clones, roughly 88% of them singletons. The starting material was peripheral blood, obtained on day 0 of AZD1222 vaccination. V usage is TRBV19 and J usage is TRBJ1-2, with 12 bases matching TRBD1. The clonotype was recovered from an adult in good health. CDR3 in DNA: TGTGCCAGTAGTGTGGGGACAGGGGGCGACTATGGCTACACCTTC. Protein: CASSVGTGGDYGYTF.